Shown below are 14 T cell receptor beta chains from a single sample sequenced in a study of human T cells and chemical hapten exposure. TCRdb passed the RACE reads through MiXCR, listing each CDR3 protein once. This table has 140,000 or so distinct CDR3 sequences, 10% to 15% appearing once. As for time point: patch test 2, 6 weeks after DPC sensitization. Indicated treatment: therapeutic diphenylcyclopropenone sensitization with weekly scalp DPC. Sequencing was performed on whole blood, taken in connection with sensitization to the hapten diphenylcyclopropenone (DPC). These receptors came from a woman aged 50 to 65 with alopecia areata. Some clones in this sample may be carry-over from other donors' samples.

This clonotype was recorded many times. This sequence joins TRBV12-3 or TRBV12-4 and TRBJ2-3; 10 bases are shared with TRBD1. The V and J ends lost 7 bases and 4 bases, in that order; junction bases with no gene match: 5. The CDR3 loop spans 14 amino acids. This CDR3 is CASIGTGVADTQYF. The CDR3 nucleotides read TGTGCCAGCATTGGGACAGGGGTGGCAGATACGCAGTATTTT.

The gene calls are TRBV2 and TRBJ1-4, with 10 bases fitting TRBD1. Germline trimming cut 6 bases from V and 8 bases from J; bases unmatched to any gene: 6. CDR1 SNHLY and CDR2 FYNNEI come from the germline V gene. The CDR3 has 14 residues. CDR3 DNA: TGTGCCAGCAGAGGGACAGGGGACGGGGAAAAACTGTTTTTT. Amino acid sequence: CASRGTGDGEKLFF.

This chain connects TRBV29-1 to TRBJ2-2; TRBD2 might be the D (5 bases). The CDR3 has 15 amino acids. Germline V gives CDR1 SQVTM, CDR2 ANQGSEA. Trimming removed 4 bases at V and 0 bases at J, with 12 bases between. The CDR3 coding sequence is TGCAGCGTTGCGGGAAGACCTACGAACACCGGGGAGCTGTTTTTT. Amino acids: CSVAGRPTNTGELFF.

This clonotype was seen many times. V and J are TRBV2 and TRBJ2-2; the D is unclear. The CDR3 length is 14 residues. Per the germline V gene, CDR1 is SNHLY and CDR2 is FYNNEI. Between the trimmed V and J ends, which lost 4 bases and 1 base, there was a span of 7 bases. CDR3 DNA: TGTGCCAGCAGTGTCTTCGGGAACACCGGGGAGCTGTTTTTT. Translated, it gives CASSVFGNTGELFF.

This clonotype was observed many times. J is TRBJ1-6 and V is TRBV12-3 or TRBV12-4, with D maybe TRBD1 (5 bases). The CDR3 is made up of 11 amino acids. V was pared by 4 bases and J by 12 bases, with 7 bases between. This chain's CDR3 is CASSSRGPLHF. The CDR3 DNA reads as TGTGCCAGCAGTTCTAGGGGACCCCTCCACTTT.

A word on this clonotype: It may be a read error: a sequence one base away is much more abundant. The chain joins TRBV27 to TRBJ2-2, with D perhaps TRBD1 (6 bases). CDR3 length equals 17 residues. Per the germline V gene, CDR1 is MNHEY and CDR2 is SMNVEV (reference sequence). With 7 bases removed from V and 7 bases from J, the gap between germline ends came to 25 bases. The CDR3 protein is CASTQSLALGDIGELFF. DNA of the CDR3: TGTGCCAGCACCCAATCCCTCGCGCTCGGGGACATCGGGGAGCTGTTTTTT.

This clonotype came up a few times. This chain links TRBV18 with TRBJ1-3, with a tentative D call TRBD1 (5 bases). The CDR3 runs to 14 residues. With 3 bases removed from V and 6 bases from J, the gap between germline ends came to 12 bases. Germline V lookup: CDR1 KGHSH, CDR2 LQKENI. The CDR3 protein is CASSPGPGENTIYF. In nucleotides, the CDR3 is TGTGCCAGCTCACCGGGGCCTGGCGAAAACACCATATATTTT. Based on the CDR3 plus reference TRBV18 and TRBJ1-3, the full variable domain is NAGVMQNPRHLVRRRGQEARLRCSPMKGHSHVYWYRQLPEEGLKFMVYLQKENIIDESGMPKERFSAEFPKEGPSILRIQQVVRGDSAAYFCASSPGPGENTIYFGEGSWLTVV.

The chain carries TRBV7-2 and TRBJ2-7; D ambiguous. CDR3 length: 14 amino acids. The V end was cut by 2 bases, the J end by 3 bases, with 11 bases between. Per germline, CDR1 SGHTA and CDR2 FQGNSA. CDR3 sequence (DNA): TGTGCCAGCAGCTTAAGATACTACGACTACGAGCAGTACTTC. It translates to CASSLRYYDYEQYF.

This rearrangement joins TRBV5-1 to TRBJ1-2; the D gene is possibly TRBD1 (5 bases). The CDR3 sequence is 14 residues long. In germline, CDR1 is SGHRS, CDR2 YFSETQ. The V and J ends lost 0 bases and 4 bases respectively, with 10 bases between them. Written as DNA, the CDR3 is TGCGCCAGCAGCTTGGAGCAGGGAGGCTATGGCTACACCTTC. Its translation is CASSLEQGGYGYTF.

The genes are TRBV30 and TRBJ1-2; D unclear. The germline V gene encodes CDR1 GTSNPN and CDR2 SVGIG (reference sequence). V was cut by 0 bases and J by 5 bases, with 10 bases left in between. This CDR3 spans 13 amino acids. The CDR3 protein is CAWSVNRRYGYTF. The CDR3 coding sequence is TGTGCCTGGAGTGTCAACCGGAGGTATGGCTACACCTTC.

This sequence joins TRBV12-3 or TRBV12-4 and TRBJ2-4, with D possibly TRBD2 on 5 matching bases. The CDR3 totals 13 residues. V gave up 5 bases and J gave up 8 bases, with 13 bases separating them. The CDR3 region is CASSPPGEDIQYF. The CDR3 nucleotides are TGTGCCAGCAGTCCCCCCGGGGAAGACATTCAGTACTTC.

This sequence joins TRBV7-9 and TRBJ1-2; D is ambiguous. The CDR3 extends over 14 amino acids. CDR1 is SEHNR and CDR2 is FQNEAQ in the germline V gene (reference sequence). The V and J ends lost 1 base and 4 bases respectively, with 10 bases between them. The CDR3 nucleotides read TGTGCCAGCAGCTTAGATGCAGGAGGCTATGGCTACACCTTC. It encodes CASSLDAGGYGYTF.

This chain links TRBV20-1 with TRBJ2-7, with 8 nucleotides matching TRBD1. The CDR3 extends over 16 amino acids. Germline CDR1 is DFQATT and CDR2 is SNEGSKA (reference sequence). After removal of 3 bases from V and 0 bases from J, the junction contained 10 bases not matched to a gene. CDR3 residues: CSARPLGTGPSYEQYF. The CDR3 coding sequence is TGCAGTGCTAGGCCACTAGGGACAGGCCCCTCCTACGAGCAGTACTTC.

Worth noting for this clonotype: Sequence at one end of the junction differs from germline and may be a read error. This chain connects TRBV12-3 or TRBV12-4 to TRBJ2-5; tentative D call: TRBD2 (5 bases). The CDR3 has 14 amino acids. The CDR3 sequence: CASSRAGSKETQYF. DNA for the CDR3: TGTGCCAGCAGCCGGGCGGGCTCCAAAGAGACACAGTACTTC.